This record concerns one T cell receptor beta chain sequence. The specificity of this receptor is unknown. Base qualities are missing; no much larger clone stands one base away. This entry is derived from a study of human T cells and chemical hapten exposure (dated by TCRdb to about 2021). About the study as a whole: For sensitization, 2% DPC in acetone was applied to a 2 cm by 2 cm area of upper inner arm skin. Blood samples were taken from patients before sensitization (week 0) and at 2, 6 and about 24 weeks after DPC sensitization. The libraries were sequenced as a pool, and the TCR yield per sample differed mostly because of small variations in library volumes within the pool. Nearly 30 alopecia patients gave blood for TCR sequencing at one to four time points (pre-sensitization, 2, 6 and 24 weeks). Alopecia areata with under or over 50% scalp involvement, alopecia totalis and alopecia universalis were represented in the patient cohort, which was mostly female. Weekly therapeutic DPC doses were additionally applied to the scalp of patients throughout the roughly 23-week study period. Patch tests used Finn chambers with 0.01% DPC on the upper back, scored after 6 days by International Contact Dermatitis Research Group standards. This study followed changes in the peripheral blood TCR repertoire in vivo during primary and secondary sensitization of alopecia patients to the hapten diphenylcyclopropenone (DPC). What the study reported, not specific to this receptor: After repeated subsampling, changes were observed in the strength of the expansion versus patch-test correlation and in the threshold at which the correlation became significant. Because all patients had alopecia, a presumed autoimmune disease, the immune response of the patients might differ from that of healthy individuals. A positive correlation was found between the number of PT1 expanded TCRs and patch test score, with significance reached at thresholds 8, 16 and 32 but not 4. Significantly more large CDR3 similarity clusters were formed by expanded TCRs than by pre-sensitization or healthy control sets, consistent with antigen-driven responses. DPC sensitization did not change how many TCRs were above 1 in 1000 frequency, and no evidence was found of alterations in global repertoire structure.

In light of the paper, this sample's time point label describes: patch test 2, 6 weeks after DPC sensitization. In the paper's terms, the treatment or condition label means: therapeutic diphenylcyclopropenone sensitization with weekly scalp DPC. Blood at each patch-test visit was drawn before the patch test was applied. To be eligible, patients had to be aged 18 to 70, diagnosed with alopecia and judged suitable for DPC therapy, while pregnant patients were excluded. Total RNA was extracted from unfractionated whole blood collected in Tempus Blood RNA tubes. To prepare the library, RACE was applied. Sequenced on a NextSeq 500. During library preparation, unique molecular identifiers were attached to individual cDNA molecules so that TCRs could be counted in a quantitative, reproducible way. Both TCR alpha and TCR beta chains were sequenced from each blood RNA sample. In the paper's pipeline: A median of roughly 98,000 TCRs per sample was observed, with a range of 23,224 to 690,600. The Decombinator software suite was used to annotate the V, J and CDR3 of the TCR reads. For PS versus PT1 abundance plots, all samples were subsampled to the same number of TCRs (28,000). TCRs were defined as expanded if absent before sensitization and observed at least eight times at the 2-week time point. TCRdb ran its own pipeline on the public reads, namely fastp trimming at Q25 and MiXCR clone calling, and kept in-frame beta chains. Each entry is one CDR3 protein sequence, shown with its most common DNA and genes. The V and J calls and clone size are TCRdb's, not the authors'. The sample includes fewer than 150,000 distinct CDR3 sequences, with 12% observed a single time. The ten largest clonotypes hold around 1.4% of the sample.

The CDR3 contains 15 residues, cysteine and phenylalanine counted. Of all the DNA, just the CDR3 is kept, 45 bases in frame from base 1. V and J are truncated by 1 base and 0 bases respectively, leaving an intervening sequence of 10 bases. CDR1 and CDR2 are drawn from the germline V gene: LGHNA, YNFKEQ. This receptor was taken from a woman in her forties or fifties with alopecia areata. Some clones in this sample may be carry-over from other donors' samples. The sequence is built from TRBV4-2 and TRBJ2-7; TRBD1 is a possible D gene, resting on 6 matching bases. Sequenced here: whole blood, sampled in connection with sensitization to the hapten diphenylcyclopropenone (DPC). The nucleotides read TGTGCCAGCAGCCAAGGAAGGGGGAGCTCCTACGAGCAGTACTTC. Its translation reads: CASSQGRGSSYEQYF.